Listed below are T cell receptor beta chains from one sample, sequenced in a study of blood T cell repertoires in COVID-19. Data came from immunoSEQ multiplex PCR; TCRdb stores just in-frame clones and leaves some out. The table includes approximately 15,000 clones, around 90% detected once. The sequenced material came from peripheral blood. These TCRs come from a human donor in a cohort sampled during active COVID-19. Each CDR3 is given with its conserved first and last residue. The D gene is left open where the match is weak. The size of a clone is reported for some rows only, either as once, few or many, or as a class for expanded clones.

abundance	v_gene	j_gene	d_gene	CDR3nt	CDR3aa
NA	TRBV27	TRBJ1-2	TRBD1	TGTGCCAGCAGTAGCGAGGGGGCAAGGGCTGGCTACACCTTC	CASSSEGARAGYTF
NA	TRBV5-1	TRBJ1-1	TRBD1	TGCGCCAGCAGCTTCAGGACAGGGGGCTATAACACTGAAGCTTTCTTT	CASSFRTGGYNTEAFF
NA	TRBV18	TRBJ1-1	NA	TGTGCCAGCTCACCACCGTCCCGGGGGACTGACACTGAAGCTTTCTTT	CASSPPSRGTDTEAFF
NA	TRBV18	TRBJ2-4	TRBD1	TGTGCCCGCAAAACCCCGGGGACAGGCATAGCCAAAAACATTCAGTACTTC	CARKTPGTGIAKNIQYF
NA	TRBV19	TRBJ1-1	NA	TGTGCCAGTAGTATAGAACAGGGATACACTGAAGCTTTCTTT	CASSIEQGYTEAFF
once	TRBV19	TRBJ1-5	NA	TGTGCCAGTAGCCACAGGGTTTCGTTTAGTGGGAGCAATCAGCCCCAGCATTTT	CASSHRVSFSGSNQPQHF
NA	TRBV6-5	TRBJ1-2	NA	TGTGCCAGCGCCCTTGGGGGGGTAGCTAACTATGGCTACACCTTC	CASALGGVANYGYTF
NA	TRBV29-1	TRBJ1-1	NA	TGCAGCGTACAGAGGGGGGGCCTGGACACTGAAGCTTTCTTT	CSVQRGGLDTEAFF
NA	TRBV30	TRBJ1-6	TRBD1	TGTGCCTGGAGTGTTGGGCAGGGGGATAATTCACCCCTCCACTTT	CAWSVGQGDNSPLHF
NA	TRBV19	TRBJ2-7	NA	TGTGCCAGTAGTATAACCCCCAGTCCCTACGAGCAGTACTTC	CASSITPSPYEQYF
once	TRBV6-1	TRBJ1-5	NA	TGTGCCAGCAGCGAAGGGGGGGTGAATCAGCCCCAGCATTTT	CASSEGGVNQPQHF
once	TRBV7-8	TRBJ2-1	NA	TGTGCCAGCAGCCCCCTCGAGGGTTCAGGGCAGTTCTTC	CASSPLEGSGQFF
NA	TRBV11-2	TRBJ1-2	NA	TGTGCCAGCAGCCTTTTAGCTAACTATGGCTACACCTTC	CASSLLANYGYTF
NA	TRBV5-4	TRBJ2-7	TRBD1	TGTGCCAGCAGCTTGGACAGGGGGTCGTACGAGCAGTACTTC	CASSLDRGSYEQYF
NA	TRBV11-2	TRBJ2-3	NA	TGTGCCAGCAGCTTAGAGCGGCAAGATACGCAGTATTTT	CASSLERQDTQYF
NA	TRBV7-6	TRBJ1-1	NA	TGTGCCAGCAGCTTAGCGACAGGTAACACTGAAGCTTTCTTT	CASSLATGNTEAFF
NA	TRBV7-2	TRBJ2-6	NA	TGTGCCAGCAGCTTAGTGGCCACCTCTGGGGCCAACGTCCTGACTTTC	CASSLVATSGANVLTF
NA	TRBV5-1	TRBJ1-2	NA	TGCGCCAGCAGCCCCAGGGAAACCAACTATGGCTACACCTTC	CASSPRETNYGYTF
NA	TRBV20-1	TRBJ2-3	TRBD2	TGCAGTGCTAGTCCCGGGACTACTAGCACAGATACGCAGTATTTT	CSASPGTTSTDTQYF
NA	TRBV27	TRBJ2-3	TRBD2	TGTGCCAGCAGGCCGAGCGGGGATCGGGATACGCAGTATTTT	CASRPSGDRDTQYF
NA	TRBV5-1	TRBJ2-2	TRBD2	TGCGCCAGCAGCTTACGACTAGCGGGGGGGAACACCGGGGAGCTGTTTTTT	CASSLRLAGGNTGELFF
NA	TRBV29-1	TRBJ2-5	NA	TGCAGCGTTACGAGGGACACCCAAGAGACCCAGTACTTC	CSVTRDTQETQYF
NA	TRBV5-5	TRBJ2-2	TRBD1	TGTGCCAGCAGCTTGAACAGGGGCGACACCGGGGAGCTGTTTTTT	CASSLNRGDTGELFF
few	TRBV7-6	TRBJ2-3	NA	TGTGCCAGCAGCCGTCCGGGGGGCCTCACAGATACGCAGTATTTT	CASSRPGGLTDTQYF
NA	TRBV7-2	TRBJ1-2	NA	TGTGCCAGCAGCTTAGTGGTTGGCGGGCAGATGGGCTACACCTTC	CASSLVVGGQMGYTF
NA	TRBV29-1	TRBJ2-5	NA	TGCAGCGTTGAAGATCTTCTGCCGGACTTAAAACCACAAGAGACCCAGTACTTC	CSVEDLLPDLKPQETQYF
NA	TRBV20-1	TRBJ2-3	NA	TGCAGTGCTAGCAGTATGGATACGCAGTATTTT	CSASSMDTQYF
once	TRBV11-2	TRBJ1-2	NA	TGTGCCAGCAGCGCGGCGGGCAGAGAATCAATTCGCTATGGCTACACCTTC	CASSAAGRESIRYGYTF
NA	TRBV2	TRBJ2-1	TRBD2	TGTGCCAGCACGGGGGGACTAGCAGACAATGAGCAGTTCTTC	CASTGGLADNEQFF
NA	TRBV7-6	TRBJ2-3	NA	TGTGCCAGCAGCTTACTAGGGGCAAAGGGAATAAGCACAGATACGCAGTATTTT	CASSLLGAKGISTDTQYF
NA	TRBV3-1/TRBV3-2	TRBJ1-1	NA	TGTGCCAGCAGCCAAGGTTCAGGGCTAAGCACTGAAGCTTTCTTT	CASSQGSGLSTEAFF
NA	TRBV5-1	TRBJ2-3	TRBD2	TGCGCCAGCAGCCTCCCCAGGGGCGGGGGGCCAATGGGAGATACGCAGTATTTT	CASSLPRGGGPMGDTQYF
NA	TRBV3-1/TRBV3-2	TRBJ1-2	NA	TGTGCCAGCAGCGCCCAGGGGTATGGCTACACCTTC	CASSAQGYGYTF
NA	TRBV4-1	TRBJ2-5	NA	TGCGCCAGCAGCCCCCAGGAACAAGAGACCCAGTACTTC	CASSPQEQETQYF
NA	TRBV5-1	TRBJ1-6	NA	TGCGCCAGCAGCCCGAGGGGGGGCTCAAACCTCTCACCCCTCCACTTT	CASSPRGGSNLSPLHF
medium-sized	TRBV29-1	TRBJ1-2	NA	TGCAGCGTTGAAGATCATCATAACTATGGCTACACCTTC	CSVEDHHNYGYTF